The 15 T cell receptor beta chains listed next were all sequenced from one sample in a study of shared clonotypes between healthy human individuals. Produced via immunoSEQ multiplex PCR; TCRdb's table is partial and in-frame only. The table includes about 490,000 clones, roughly 85% detected once. The sequencing input was PBMCs. Receptors originate from a woman aged 40-49 years in good health. Some clones in this sample may be carry-over from other donors' samples.

This chain connects TRBV13 to TRBJ1-4; TRBD1 agrees at 7 bases. Trimming removed 0 bases from V and 6 bases from J; junction bases left unmatched: 1. This CDR3 is built from 14 residues. Germline-derived CDR1 and CDR2 are PRHDT and FYEKMQ (reference sequence). The CDR3 here is CASSLGGGYEKLFF. CDR3 coding DNA: TGTGCCAGCAGCTTAGGAGGGGGCTATGAAAAACTGTTTTTT.

The V call is TRBV6-5, the J call TRBJ1-2; unclear D gene. V was clipped by 7 bases and J by 7 bases, with 16 bases between them. Germline CDR1 and CDR2: MNHEY and SVGAGI. The CDR3 is 13 amino acids. In nucleotides, the CDR3 is TGTGCCAGCATCGGACGCCCCTCGTCTGGCTACACCTTC. Translating gives CASIGRPSSGYTF.

The CDR3 is CASSPYASWYF. CDR3 nucleotide sequence: TGTGCCAGCAGCCCGTACGCGTCTTGGTACTTC. The V gene is TRBV5-4, the J gene TRBJ2-5; D gene uncertain. With 4 bases removed from V and 13 bases from J, the gap between germline ends came to 14 bases. The CDR3 runs 11 residues. CDR1 is SGHNT, CDR2 YYREEE, per germline (reference sequence).

The genes are TRBV5-6 and TRBJ2-3, with a weak D call TRBD2 (5 bases). Trimming cost V 2 bases and J 5 bases, with 9 bases left between them. The CDR3 contains 13 residues. From germline, CDR1 is SGHDT and CDR2 YYEEEE. The CDR3 coding sequence is TGTGCCAGCAGCTTAATAGCGCAAGATACGCAGTATTTT. Translated, it gives CASSLIAQDTQYF.

This clone was seen once. The genes are TRBV5-4 and TRBJ2-3; no reliable D call. V was pared by 4 bases and J by 6 bases, with 12 bases between. Germline V gene data show CDR1 as SGHNT and CDR2 as YYREEE (reference sequence). The CDR3 loop spans 13 amino acids. Here the CDR3 DNA reads TGTGCCAGCAGCCCCCAGTTAGATGATACGCAGTATTTT. It yields the protein CASSPQLDDTQYF.

As concerns this clone: The sample has other DNA sequences that encode this CDR3 too. CDR3 DNA sequence: TGTGCCAGCAGTTACTGGGGCACAACGAACACTGAAGCTTTCTTT. Translated, it gives CASSYWGTTNTEAFF. The rearrangement joins TRBV6-6 to TRBJ1-1, with D possibly being TRBD1 (5 bases). This CDR3 has 15 amino acids. Trimming shortened V by 1 base and J by 1 base, and 10 bases separated the two germline ends. Per germline, CDR1 MNHNY and CDR2 SVGAGI (reference sequence).

This sequence joins TRBV28 and TRBJ2-5, with D possibly TRBD1 on 5 matching bases. The CDR3 totals 12 residues. Per germline, CDR1 MDHEN and CDR2 SYDVKM. The ends were cut back, 6 bases at V and 5 bases at J, with 10 bases in the middle. The DNA of the CDR3 is TGTGCCAGCAGGCAGGGTTCCGAGACCCAGTACTTC. This codes for CASRQGSETQYF.

J is TRBJ1-2 and V is TRBV9, with a weak D call TRBD1 (6 bases). The CDR3 is 14 amino acids. Trimming removed 3 bases at V and 9 bases at J, with 18 bases between. Germline V gene data show CDR1 as SGDLS and CDR2 as YYNGEE. The CDR3 DNA sequence: TGTGCCAGCAGCGAAGTTGGGCAGGGGCAAAGCTACACCTTC. This translates into CASSEVGQGQSYTF.

V gene TRBV4-2 combines with J gene TRBJ2-3; 10 bases are a match to TRBD2. The CDR3 totals 18 residues. V gave up 0 bases and J gave up 0 bases; unmatched junction bases: 6. Germline CDR1 reads LGHNA; CDR2 reads YNFKEQ. As DNA, the CDR3 is TGTGCCAGCAGCCAAGATCCCCTAGCGGGAGTGAGCACAGATACGCAGTATTTT. Encoded protein: CASSQDPLAGVSTDTQYF.

This clone was detected once. The chain recombines TRBV4-3 with TRBJ1-5; 7 positions agree with TRBD1. J gave up 9 bases and V 4 bases, and 9 bases lay outside the gene matches. The CDR3 runs 14 residues. Germline CDR1 LGHNA, CDR2 YSLEER. Here the CDR3 reads CASSLDRAGGPQHF. DNA of the CDR3: TGCGCCAGCAGCCTCGACAGGGCGGGCGGGCCCCAGCATTTT.

This chain connects TRBV6-4 to TRBJ2-7, with 11 bases identical to TRBD2. CDR1 MRHNA and CDR2 SNTAGT come from the germline V gene. J was trimmed by 4 bases and V by 6 bases; bases with no gene match: 17. CDR3 size: 18 residues. CDR3 in amino acids: CASSPELAGDVCGYEQYF. Here the CDR3 DNA reads TGTGCCAGCAGCCCGGAACTAGCGGGAGATGTATGTGGATACGAGCAGTACTTC.

The chain is built from TRBV6-5 and TRBJ1-1; 7 nucleotides agree with TRBD1. CDR1 and CDR2 from the germline V gene are MNHEY and SVGAGI. The CDR3 length is 14 residues. V lost 6 bases and J lost 4; bases outside the gene matches: 8. CDR3 DNA sequence: TGTGCCAGCAGAGAGACAGGGTATGCCACTGAAGCTTTCTTT. Protein sequence: CASRETGYATEAFF.

V and J are TRBV5-1 and TRBJ2-5; 8 nucleotides agree with TRBD2. V shed 4 bases and J 2 bases; nucleotides not matched to a gene: 7. Germline CDR1 reads SGHRS; CDR2 reads YFSETQ. CDR3 length equals 15 residues. The CDR3 sequence: CASSKAGTRQETQYF. In DNA form, the CDR3 reads TGCGCCAGCAGCAAGGCCGGGACTAGACAAGAGACCCAGTACTTC.

The J gene is TRBJ2-6, the V gene TRBV6-1; no clear D gene. V dropped 4 bases and J dropped 4 bases, with 17 bases sitting between them. There are 17 residues in the CDR3. The germline V gene encodes CDR1 MNHNS and CDR2 SASEGT. CDR3 nucleotides: TGTGCCAGCAGTGGAGCACCCGGACGTACGGGGGCCAACGTCCTGACTTTC. Its protein product is CASSGAPGRTGANVLTF.

The chain is built from TRBV14 and TRBJ2-1; no firm D call. Trimming cost V 0 bases and J 5 bases, with 5 bases left between them. Germline assignment: CDR1 SGHDN and CDR2 FVKESK. The length of the CDR3 is 13 residues. CDR3 amino acids: CASSQELDNEQFF. In nucleotides, the CDR3 is TGTGCCAGCAGCCAAGAATTAGACAATGAGCAGTTCTTC. The full variable domain, with the rest looked up from reference TRBV14 and TRBJ2-1, is EAGVTQFPSHSVIEKGQTVTLRCDPISGHDNLYWYRRVMGKEIKFLLHFVKESKQDESGMPNNRFLAERTGGTYSTLKVQPAELEDSGVYFCASSQELDNEQFFGPGTRLTVL.